The source of this T cell receptor (beta chain) is a study of breast tumors, draining lymph nodes, adjacent tissues. Overall study findings and caveats: Tumor repertoires ranked between lymph nodes and nontumor tissue in diversity, with V and J gene preferences. Data only fit, rather than demonstrated, lymph node origin of most tumor T cells. Tumor and nontumor repertoires were significantly more similar in luminal-like than in basal-like breast cancer.

V lost 5 bases and J lost 6, with 8 bases in between. The CDR3 has 12 residues. Looked up from germline, CDR1 is MNHNS and CDR2 is SASEGT. There are many counts of this clonotype. Antigen: not known. Breast cancer patients provided tissue from their axillary draining lymph nodes. MiXCR was run by TCRdb on the multiplex PCR reads, yielding one entry per CDR3 protein. The table includes around 230,000 distinct CDR3 sequences, less than 40% detected once. The sequence was obtained from a female donor with breast cancer. Some clones in this sample may be carry-over from other donors' samples. The V gene is TRBV6-1, the J gene TRBJ1-3; D gene unclear. Sequencing was performed on axillary lymph node tissue. The CDR3, as DNA: TGTGCCAGCAGTCGAGTTGAAAACACCATATATTTT. Its translation: CASSRVENTIYF.